The T cell receptor beta chain under discussion was sequenced for a study of T cells after posttransplantation cyclophosphamide. The study, taken as a whole, reports: Later post-transplant blood repertoires were often dominated by donor CD8+ memory clones. Recipient CMV seropositivity and CMV reactivation strongly tracked TRB clonality. Blood and skin or GI T cell repertoires showed limited TRB overlap.

The table lists this clone with many counts. Its antigen is as yet unknown. CDR1 is MNHEY and CDR2 is SMNVEV in the germline V gene (reference sequence). The CDR3 spans 16 residues. The V and J ends lost 3 bases and 8 bases respectively, with 22 bases between them. A marrow graft followed busulfan-fludarabine conditioning, with cyclophosphamide on days +3 and +4. TCRdb's copy holds only in-frame clones and misses some; the assay was immunoSEQ multiplex PCR. The sample yields 2,000 to 3,000 clones, without any singletons. V and J are TRBV27 and TRBJ1-2; D perhaps matches TRBD1 (5 bases). This receptor was identified in a female patient over 55 who received an allogeneic stem cell transplant from an unrelated donor, was CMV-positive, and had acute GVHD only. A subset of T cells may come from the graft donor. The sample consisted of PBMCs, taken after an allogeneic stem cell transplant with post-transplant cyclophosphamide. The CDR3 region has the DNA TGTGCCAGCAGTTTTGGGACGGTGGGGGGGGTGGGGGGCTACACCTTC. This encodes CASSFGTVGGVGGYTF.